The clone carrying this T cell receptor (beta chain) was seen a handful of times. Its target is unknown. TCRdb passed the RACE reads through MiXCR, listing each CDR3 protein once. The sample shows 70,000 to 90,000 distinct CDR3 sequences, under 14% of them seen only once. Germline values: CDR1 SQVTM, CDR2 ANQGSEA. V trimming: 4 bases; J trimming: 4 bases; junction bases outside the gene matches: 3. The CDR3 covers 13 residues. The time point: patch test 3, about 24 weeks after DPC sensitization. As to treatment: therapeutic diphenylcyclopropenone sensitization with weekly scalp DPC. Blood collection happened ahead of applying each patch test. These data originate in a study of human T cells and chemical hapten exposure. At the level of the study: Investigators sensitized approximately 2 cm by approximately 2 cm of upper inner arm skin with 2% DPC. Variability of per-sample TCR yields stemmed mainly from small differences in pooled library volume.

Study outcomes and limitations: Once DPC sensitization occurred, TCRs above 1 in 1000 frequency showed no change.

This sample comprised whole blood, obtained in connection with sensitization to the hapten diphenylcyclopropenone (DPC). This TCR came from a woman between 45 and 65 years old with alopecia areata. Some clones in this sample may be carry-over from other donors' samples. The V call is TRBV29-1, the J call TRBJ2-1; 8 bases align to TRBD2. The CDR3 reads CSVVASGYNEQFF. In nucleotides, the CDR3 is TGCAGCGTTGTGGCTAGCGGGTACAATGAGCAGTTCTTC.